The 32 T cell receptor beta chains below were found in one sample sequenced in a study of cytomegalovirus exposure and HLA in healthy donors. Amplification used 60 Vbeta primers and 13 Jbeta primers. The table came from immunoSEQ multiplex PCR; TCRdb's copy has only in-frame clones and leaves some out. The table records around 140,000 clones, roughly 74% of them present only once. Sequenced input: PBMCs. These receptors were taken from a man aged 40-49 years in good health and CMV-seronegative.

The chain uses TRBV25-1 and TRBJ1-2; the match to TRBD1 covers 9 bases. Trimming took 5 bases from V and 8 from J; bases not matched to a gene: 6. Germline-derived CDR1 and CDR2 are MGHDK and SYGVNS. The CDR3 is 13 residues long. For the CDR3, the DNA is TGTGCCAGCAGTACCGGGACAGGGTGCGGCTACACCTTC. This codes for CASSTGTGCGYTF.

V is TRBV5-1 and J is TRBJ1-2; 8 nucleotides match TRBD1. The V segment lost 2 bases and the J segment 2 bases; nucleotides outside the gene matches: 5. Germline CDR1 and CDR2: SGHRS and YFSETQ. The CDR3 has 15 residues. CDR3 in amino acids: CASSLLTGGNYGYTF. The CDR3 DNA reads TGCGCCAGCAGCTTACTTACAGGGGGGAACTATGGCTACACCTTC.

The V call is TRBV5-6, the J call TRBJ1-2; D gene ambiguous. Germline-derived CDR1 and CDR2 are SGHDT and YYEEEE. The ends were cut back, 2 bases at V and 7 bases at J, with 6 bases in the middle. The CDR3 has 11 residues. CDR3 DNA: TGTGCCAGCAGCTTTAGTTGTGGCTACACCTTC. This encodes CASSFSCGYTF.

The V and J genes are TRBV5-6 and TRBJ1-5; 11 bases are a match to TRBD1. The CDR3 loop spans 16 amino acids. Trimming took 4 bases from V and 6 from J; bases not matched to a gene: 9. Per the germline V gene, CDR1 is SGHDT and CDR2 is YYEEEE. The CDR3 nucleotides are TGTGCCAGCAGCCCCAGGACAGGGGGCAGTTCTCAGCCCCAGCATTTT. It encodes CASSPRTGGSSQPQHF.

This clone has only a few counts. The rearrangement links TRBV4-2 to TRBJ2-1; D is perhaps TRBD2 (6 bases). In germline, CDR1 is LGHNA, CDR2 YNFKEQ. V shed 2 bases and J shed 5 bases, with 13 bases lying between them. The CDR3 covers 15 residues. The CDR3 DNA sequence: TGTGCCAGCAGCCAAAGGCGGGGAATCCACAATGAGCAGTTCTTC. Amino acids: CASSQRRGIHNEQFF.

Regarding this clone: A read error may account for a junction end that differs from germline. The sample holds other DNA sequences that translate to the same CDR3. The chain uses TRBV11-1 and TRBJ1-2; perhaps TRBD1 as D (6 bases). The germline V gene has CDR1 SGHAT and CDR2 FQDESV (reference sequence). The CDR3 runs to 14 residues. The CDR3 sequence is CASSFEQGPRGYTF. CDR3 nucleotide sequence: TGCGCCAGCAGCTTTGAACAGGGTCCGCGAGGCTACACCTTC.

The gene calls are TRBV2 and TRBJ2-7, with D possibly being TRBD2 (6 bases). The germline V and J ends were trimmed by 6 bases and 2 bases, with 20 bases remaining between them. The germline CDR1 and CDR2 sequences are SNHLY and FYNNEI. The CDR3 loop spans 16 amino acids. The CDR3 reads CASRGGVQEAPYEQYF. The CDR3 region has the DNA TGTGCCAGCAGGGGCGGGGTTCAGGAAGCCCCCTACGAGCAGTACTTC.

This rearrangement joins TRBV4-1 to TRBJ2-5; maybe TRBD1 (5 bases). CDR3 size: 14 residues. The V end was cut by 1 base, the J end by 4 bases, with 10 bases between. The germline V gene encodes CDR1 MGHRA and CDR2 YSYEKL. The CDR3 DNA reads as TGCGCCAGCAGCCAAGTAGGGGTTGGAGAGACCCAGTACTTC. It is translated as CASSQVGVGETQYF.

The genes are TRBV5-4 and TRBJ2-3; 13 bases map to TRBD2. V was pared by 4 bases and J by 3 bases, with 2 bases of the junction left unmatched. This CDR3 has 15 residues. Germline V gives CDR1 SGHNT, CDR2 YYREEE (reference sequence). The CDR3 DNA reads TGTGCCAGCAGCGTGACTAGCGGGGGGACAGATACGCAGTATTTT. This gives the protein CASSVTSGGTDTQYF. Supplemented by reference TRBV5-4 and TRBJ2-3, the full variable domain reads ETGVTQSPTHLIKTRGQQVTLRCSSQSGHNTVSWYQQALGQGPQFIFQYYREEENGRGNFPPRFSGLQFPNYSSELNVNALELDDSALYLCASSVTSGGTDTQYFGPGTRLTVL.

This clone has a single count. The chain recombines TRBV5-1 with TRBJ1-2, with 9 bases lining up with TRBD1. Trimming cost V 4 bases and J 8 bases; bases outside gene matches: 12. Germline-derived CDR1 and CDR2 are SGHRS and YFSETQ. There are 15 residues in the CDR3. CDR3 DNA sequence: TGCGCCAGCAGCGTACCGGGACAGGGCTTCAGCGGCTACACCTTC. Its protein product is CASSVPGQGFSGYTF.

The V call is TRBV9, the J call TRBJ1-2; D might be TRBD1 (6 bases). The CDR3 is made up of 19 amino acids. V was clipped by 0 bases and J by 4 bases, with 25 bases between them. Germline values: CDR1 SGDLS, CDR2 YYNGEE. In nucleotides, the CDR3 is TGTGCCAGCAGCGTAGTAGGGGTGAGGGACACCGAATTTTCCTATGGCTACACCTTC. Translated, it gives CASSVVGVRDTEFSYGYTF.

The J gene is TRBJ2-7, the V gene TRBV5-6; tentatively, D is TRBD1 (5 bases). CDR1 is SGHDT and CDR2 is YYEEEE in the germline V gene. V gave up 4 bases and J gave up 0 bases, with 8 bases separating them. The CDR3 is 13 amino acids. CDR3 sequence: CASSPTDSYEQYF. The CDR3 DNA follows: TGTGCCAGCAGCCCGACAGACTCCTACGAGCAGTACTTC.

J is TRBJ2-3 and V is TRBV18, with a possible D match to TRBD2 (5 bases). V shed 0 bases and J shed 5 bases, with 6 bases lying between them. Germline V gene data show CDR1 as KGHSH and CDR2 as LQKENI. The length of the CDR3 is 13 residues. This CDR3 is CASSPPEGDTQYF. The CDR3 region has the DNA TGTGCCAGCTCACCACCAGAGGGAGATACGCAGTATTTT.

The chain carries TRBV7-2 and TRBJ2-1; 8 nucleotides align to TRBD2. After removal of 5 bases from V and 3 bases from J, the junction contained 9 bases not matched to a gene. The CDR3 has 16 residues. Per the germline V gene, CDR1 is SGHTA and CDR2 is FQGNSA. The chain's CDR3 is CASSPGAGGGYNEQFF. DNA of the CDR3: TGTGCCAGCAGCCCCGGGGCGGGGGGAGGCTACAATGAGCAGTTCTTC. Supplemented by reference TRBV7-2 and TRBJ2-1, the full variable domain reads GAGVSQSPSNKVTEKGKDVELRCDPISGHTALYWYRQSLGQGLEFLIYFQGNSAPDKSGLPSDRFSAERTGGSVSTLTIQRTQQEDSAVYLCASSPGAGGGYNEQFFGPGTRLTVL.

The rearrangement links TRBV7-9 to TRBJ1-2; 7 bases are a match to TRBD1. Trimming removed 5 bases from V and 8 bases from J; junction bases left unmatched: 20. CDR3 length: 17 amino acids. CDR1 is SEHNR and CDR2 is FQNEAQ in the germline V gene (reference sequence). CDR3 residues: CASSERDSSVEMSGYTF. The DNA for the CDR3 is TGTGCCAGCAGCGAAAGGGACAGCTCCGTCGAGATGAGCGGCTACACCTTC.

This rearrangement joins TRBV5-8 to TRBJ1-1; the D is unclear. V lost 0 bases and J lost 1, with 10 bases in between. CDR3 length: 15 residues. CDR1 and CDR2 (germline): SGHTS, YDEGEE. The CDR3 loop reads CASSLAWHQNTEAFF. As DNA, the CDR3 is TGTGCCAGCAGCTTGGCCTGGCATCAGAACACTGAAGCTTTCTTT.

V and J are TRBV7-6 and TRBJ2-3; no reliable D call. V was pared by 5 bases and J by 2 bases, with 11 bases between. The CDR3 is 14 amino acids. Germline CDR1 reads SGHVS; CDR2 reads FNYEAQ. CDR3 in amino acids: CASSSPLNTDTQYF. In nucleotides, the CDR3 is TGTGCCAGCAGCAGCCCCCTTAACACAGATACGCAGTATTTT.

V gene TRBV30 combines with J gene TRBJ2-7; D is undetermined. The CDR3 has 14 residues. CDR1 GTSNPN and CDR2 SVGIG come from the germline V gene (reference sequence). The V end was cut by 0 bases, the J end by 1 base, with 10 bases between. This CDR3 is CAWSVWAGSYEQYF. The CDR3 coding sequence is TGTGCCTGGAGTGTATGGGCCGGTTCCTACGAGCAGTACTTC.

This chain links TRBV5-4 with TRBJ2-5; TRBD1 might be the D (5 bases). The CDR3 is made up of 12 amino acids. The V gene lost 0 bases and the J gene lost 5 bases, with 5 bases spanning the gap. CDR1 and CDR2 from the germline V gene are SGHNT and YYREEE (reference sequence). The CDR3 DNA reads TGTGCCAGCAGCTTGGAGGGGGAGACCCAGTACTTC. Encoded protein: CASSLEGETQYF.

The genes are TRBV7-3 and TRBJ1-1, with D perhaps TRBD1 (6 bases). Looked up from germline, CDR1 is SGHTA and CDR2 is FQGTGA. CDR3 size: 15 residues. Trimming took 5 bases from V and 1 from J, leaving 14 bases between them. DNA for the CDR3: TGTGCCAGCAGCCCTCAGGGGTCTGGGAACACTGAAGCTTTCTTT. It is translated as CASSPQGSGNTEAFF.

The chain uses TRBV18 and TRBJ1-5, with D perhaps TRBD1 (5 bases). Trimming took off 1 base at V and 1 base at J, with 8 bases between the two ends. This CDR3 is 15 amino acids long. Germline V gene sequence: CDR1 KGHSH, CDR2 LQKENI. CDR3 amino acids: CASSPLGGSNQPQHF. CDR3 in DNA: TGTGCCAGCTCACCACTGGGGGGGAGCAATCAGCCCCAGCATTTT.

This clone appeared a few times. The CDR3 region is CASGSGQNTDTQYF. The CDR3 DNA follows: TGTGCTAGTGGATCCGGACAGAACACAGATACGCAGTATTTT. The J gene is TRBJ2-3, the V gene TRBV12-5; maybe TRBD1 (6 bases). Germline values: CDR1 LGHNT, CDR2 FRNRAP. The length of the CDR3 is 14 residues. The V gene lost 6 bases and the J gene lost 2 bases, with 12 bases spanning the gap.

The rearrangement links TRBV10-3 to TRBJ2-1, with 8 nucleotides matching TRBD2. This CDR3 is 15 amino acids long. V lost 2 bases, J lost 3 bases, and 3 bases stayed unmatched. Germline CDR1 is ENHRY and CDR2 is SYGVKD. DNA of the CDR3: TGTGCCATCAGTGAGCCACGGGGGGGCTACAATGAGCAGTTCTTC. As protein: CAISEPRGGYNEQFF.

The CDR3 reads CASGILGGTEAFF. Written as DNA, the CDR3 is TGTGCCAGCGGCATCCTTGGGGGGACTGAAGCTTTCTTT. The genes are TRBV7-8 and TRBJ1-1; possible D gene TRBD1, 5 bases. Germline values: CDR1 SGHVS, CDR2 FQNEAQ. CDR3 size: 13 residues. V was shortened by 8 bases and J by 5 bases, with 15 bases between the two germline ends.

The V gene is TRBV10-1, the J gene TRBJ2-2; 9 bases agree with TRBD1. The CDR3 has 14 amino acids. Germline V gene lookup returns CDR1 WNHNN and CDR2 SYGVQD (reference sequence). Trimming took 4 bases from V and 6 from J; bases not matched to a gene: 3. CDR3 coding DNA: TGCGCCAGCAGTGGGACAGGGGAGGCCGGGGAGCTGTTTTTT. Amino acids: CASSGTGEAGELFF.

The chain recombines TRBV7-9 with TRBJ2-2, with unresolved D. The germline CDR1 and CDR2 sequences are SEHNR and FQNEAQ (reference sequence). V lost 5 bases, J lost 5 bases, and 9 bases lay in between. This CDR3 spans 13 amino acids. CDR3 amino acids: CASSPPGTGELFF. The CDR3 bases are TGTGCCAGCAGCCCCCCGGGTACCGGGGAGCTGTTTTTT.

The chain joins TRBV21-1 to TRBJ2-5; the table names TRBD2, a call not compared with the DNA. TRBV21-1 is a pseudogene locus. The CDR3 runs 15 residues. The CDR3 loop is CASSKGLGRVETQYF. DNA of the CDR3: TGTGCCAGCAGCAAAGGGCTTGGGAGAGTGGAGACCCAGTACTTC.

This clone has only a few counts. The V call is TRBV6-1, the J call TRBJ1-2; D is possibly TRBD1 (6 bases). Trimming removed 1 base at V and 0 bases at J, with 12 bases between. CDR3 length equals 16 residues. Germline CDR1 reads MNHNS; CDR2 reads SASEGT. CDR3 protein: CASSEGGQFANYGYTF. The CDR3 DNA sequence: TGTGCCAGCAGTGAAGGAGGACAGTTCGCTAACTATGGCTACACCTTC.

This chain uses TRBV5-8 with TRBJ2-3, with unresolved D. Germline assignment: CDR1 SGHTS and CDR2 YDEGEE. Trimming left V 4 bases short and J 2 bases short, with 14 bases between. This CDR3 region has 15 residues. In nucleotides, the CDR3 is TGTGCCAGCAGCCCGAACCCTCACATCACAGATACGCAGTATTTT. It specifies CASSPNPHITDTQYF.

This sequence joins TRBV6-1 and TRBJ1-5, with 7 nucleotides matching TRBD1. The V gene's germline CDR1 is MNHNS and CDR2 SASEGT. The CDR3 is 15 residues long. Unmatched junction bases numbered 10, after V lost 7 bases and J lost 4 bases. The CDR3 sequence is CASTPPGDRNQPQHF. In DNA form, the CDR3 reads TGTGCCAGCACTCCCCCGGGGGACAGAAATCAGCCCCAGCATTTT.

The chain couples TRBV5-1 to TRBJ2-7, with 9 bases matching TRBD1. The CDR3 is 16 residues long. Germline CDR1 and CDR2: SGHRS and YFSETQ. V shed 3 bases and J 5 bases; nucleotides not matched to a gene: 12. Written as DNA, the CDR3 is TGCGCCAGCAGCTCCACAGCACAGGGGGCGTATGACGAGCAGTACTTC. This sequence encodes CASSSTAQGAYDEQYF.

This chain links TRBV5-1 with TRBJ2-3, with TRBD2 identical over 13 bases. The CDR3 is made up of 14 amino acids. The germline CDR1 and CDR2 sequences are SGHRS and YFSETQ. Trimming cost V 7 bases and J 1 base; bases outside gene matches: 0. CDR3 protein: CASGTSGGTDTQYF. The CDR3 bases are TGCGCCAGCGGGACTAGCGGGGGCACAGATACGCAGTATTTT.